A single sample is the source of the 15 T cell receptor beta chains below, sequenced in a study of chemoradiotherapy in HPV16-positive cancers. Method: immunoSEQ multiplex PCR; TCRdb's copy keeps in-frame clones and lacks some. The repertoire holds about 25,000 clones, 94% seen once, with approximately 2.7% in the top ten. Sampling was conducted from a patient who underwent chemoradiotherapy. The receptors originated from a human donor with HPV-associated anogenital cancer.

This chain uses TRBV6-6 with TRBJ2-2, with D perhaps matching TRBD1 or TRBD2 (6 bases each). Trimming cost V 5 bases and J 2 bases, with 9 bases left between them. CDR3 length: 14 residues. CDR1 is MNHNY, CDR2 SVGAGI, per germline (reference sequence). The chain's CDR3 is CASSAGHNTGELFF. The CDR3 DNA is TGTGCCAGCAGTGCGGGACATAACACCGGGGAGCTGTTTTTT.

This chain uses TRBV19 with TRBJ2-7; unclear D gene. CDR1 LNHDA and CDR2 SQIVND come from the germline V gene (reference sequence). The CDR3 runs to 16 residues. Trimming left V 3 bases short and J 0 bases short, with 15 bases between. The CDR3 region is CASSMRRSFSSYEQYF. CDR3 DNA: TGTGCCAGTAGTATGCGCAGATCCTTCAGCTCCTACGAGCAGTACTTC.

The chain combines TRBV28 with TRBJ1-2; the match to TRBD1 covers 11 bases. The CDR3 has 15 amino acids. Trimming took 9 bases from V and 4 from J; bases not matched to a gene: 10. The V gene's germline CDR1 is MDHEN and CDR2 SYDVKM. CDR3 amino acids: CARRTGGAGVYGYTF. For the CDR3, the DNA is TGTGCCAGGAGGACAGGGGGCGCCGGGGTCTATGGCTACACCTTC.

CDR3 coding DNA: TGTGCCAGCAGCTACAGGGAATATAATTCACCCCTCCACTTT. Amino acids: CASSYREYNSPLHF. The genes are TRBV5-4 and TRBJ1-6; D may be TRBD1 (6 bases). The CDR3 runs 14 residues. The V end was cut by 3 bases, the J end by 4 bases, with 8 bases between. Germline CDR1 and CDR2: SGHNT and YYREEE (reference sequence).

The rearrangement joins TRBV5-1 to TRBJ2-1; no clear D gene. CDR3 size: 13 residues. Germline V gives CDR1 SGHRS, CDR2 YFSETQ. The germline V and J ends were trimmed by 1 base and 4 bases, with 6 bases remaining between them. In DNA form, the CDR3 reads TGCGCCAGCAGCTTGAATGTGTACAATGAGCAGTTCTTC. Its protein product is CASSLNVYNEQFF.

The chain combines TRBV7-2 with TRBJ1-1; TRBD1 might be the D (5 bases). This CDR3 has 15 residues. V lost 2 bases to trimming and J lost 1 base, with 11 bases between them. CDR1 is SGHTA, CDR2 FQGNSA, per germline. CDR3 loop: CASSLMGLENTEAFF. Here the CDR3 DNA reads TGTGCCAGCAGCTTAATGGGACTAGAGAACACTGAAGCTTTCTTT.

The chain has TRBV5-1 and TRBJ2-7; D gene ambiguous. Germline-derived CDR1 and CDR2 are SGHRS and YFSETQ. The V and J ends lost 0 bases and 1 base respectively, with 8 bases between them. The CDR3 covers 14 residues. CDR3 sequence (DNA): TGCGCCAGCAGCTTGGCGGGCAGTTCCTACGAGCAGTACTTC. Translating gives CASSLAGSSYEQYF.

This clone appeared a single time. The chain recombines TRBV5-1 with TRBJ1-1, with 8 bases lining up with TRBD1. Trimming cost V 4 bases and J 11 bases; bases outside gene matches: 16. The CDR3 has 15 amino acids. Germline lookup yields CDR1 SGHRS and CDR2 YFSETQ. Here the CDR3 reads CASSPIPQGEGAAFF. The CDR3 DNA is TGCGCCAGCAGCCCTATACCACAGGGGGAAGGAGCGGCTTTCTTT.

The genes are TRBV29-1 and TRBJ2-5; D perhaps matches TRBD2 (5 bases). Deletions cut 3 bases from V and 10 bases from J, with 12 bases between. Germline CDR1 and CDR2: SQVTM and ANQGSEA. This CDR3 contains 11 residues. CDR3 bases: TGCAGCGTTGAGACGGGGAAAAACCAGTACTTC. Its protein product is CSVETGKNQYF.

This rearrangement joins TRBV7-2 to TRBJ2-1; D may be TRBD1 or TRBD2 (6 bases each). The germline V gene has CDR1 SGHTA and CDR2 FQGNSA. The V gene lost 2 bases and the J gene lost 9 bases, with 17 bases spanning the gap. The CDR3 sequence is 15 residues long. CDR3 loop: CASSLYWGAWGEQFF. The CDR3, as DNA: TGTGCCAGCAGCTTATACTGGGGGGCCTGGGGTGAGCAGTTCTTC.

The chain has TRBV11-2 and TRBJ2-7, with 14 nucleotides matching TRBD2. V was clipped by 5 bases and J by 4 bases; unmatched bases: 10. Per germline, CDR1 SGHAT and CDR2 FQNNGV. The CDR3 sequence is 17 residues long. CDR3 residues: CASSTGGLAGELYEQYF. As DNA, the CDR3 is TGTGCCAGCAGCACCGGGGGACTAGCGGGGGAATTGTACGAGCAGTACTTC.

This chain joins TRBV5-1 and TRBJ1-3; 8 bases match TRBD1. This CDR3 has 16 residues. CDR1 is SGHRS and CDR2 is YFSETQ in the germline V gene. V lost 0 bases, J lost 3 bases, and 5 bases stayed unmatched. The CDR3 region has the DNA TGCGCCAGCAGCTTGGGCTCCGGGACAGGTGGAAACACCATATATTTT. It specifies CASSLGSGTGGNTIYF.

The rearrangement links TRBV29-1 to TRBJ2-7, with D uncertain. This CDR3 is built from 13 residues. Germline V CDR1 and CDR2: SQVTM, ANQGSEA. The ends were cut back, 3 bases at V and 3 bases at J, with 12 bases in the middle. The CDR3 is CSVEVGWGYEQYF. The CDR3, as DNA: TGCAGCGTTGAGGTGGGATGGGGCTACGAGCAGTACTTC.

CDR3 in amino acids: CASSLEELLNQPQHF. CDR3 nucleotides: TGTGCCAGCAGCCTCGAGGAGCTTTTAAATCAGCCCCAGCATTTT. This chain joins TRBV2 and TRBJ1-5; D unclear. In germline, CDR1 is SNHLY, CDR2 FYNNEI. The V gene lost 6 bases and the J gene lost 4 bases, with 16 bases spanning the gap. CDR3 size: 15 residues.

V is TRBV7-2 and J is TRBJ1-5, with 7 bases that match TRBD1. There are 14 residues in the CDR3. V lost 5 bases, J lost 7 bases, and 8 bases stayed unmatched. Germline V gene lookup returns CDR1 SGHTA and CDR2 FQGNSA. CDR3 sequence reads: CASSTNRGMQPQHF. CDR3 DNA: TGTGCCAGCAGCACAAACAGGGGAATGCAGCCCCAGCATTTT.